A single sample is the source of the 13 T cell receptor beta chains below, sequenced in a study of identical twins. TCRdb called the 5' RACE reads again in MiXCR, with one record for every CDR3 protein. This repertoire shows some 1,600,000 distinct CDR3 sequences, 25% to 35% found once; its top ten account for 0.27%. Input material: cord blood. These receptors were collected from a newborn girl in good health.

The chain uses TRBV28 and TRBJ1-2, with 7 bases that match TRBD1. The V segment lost 3 bases and the J segment 6 bases; nucleotides outside the gene matches: 7. CDR1 and CDR2 (germline): MDHEN, SYDVKM. The CDR3 has 14 residues. The chain's CDR3 is CASSFLRGTDGYTF. The CDR3 nucleotides read TGTGCCAGCAGTTTTCTCAGGGGGACTGATGGCTACACCTTC.

The gene calls are TRBV5-1 and TRBJ1-1; D not certain. Germline-derived CDR1 and CDR2 are SGHRS and YFSETQ. V lost 2 bases, J lost 8 bases, and 7 bases lay in between. This CDR3 is 11 amino acids long. Here the CDR3 reads CASSFWGEAFF. In nucleotides, the CDR3 is TGCGCCAGCAGCTTCTGGGGAGAAGCTTTCTTT.

The chain couples TRBV18 to TRBJ1-1; no firm D call. This CDR3 region has 11 residues. Between the trimmed V and J ends, which lost 5 bases and 7 bases, there was a span of 8 bases. Germline V gene sequence: CDR1 KGHSH, CDR2 LQKENI. The CDR3 is CASSDLFEAFF. In DNA form, the CDR3 reads TGTGCCAGCTCAGACCTTTTTGAAGCTTTCTTT.

The V call is TRBV10-3, the J call TRBJ2-1; 11 positions agree with TRBD2. The junction had 6 bases not matched to a gene; V was cut back by 4 bases and J by 4 bases. The CDR3 runs 16 residues. Germline assignment: CDR1 ENHRY and CDR2 SYGVKD. The CDR3 DNA follows: TGTGCCATCAGTGGGCTAGCGGGGGGTTCTTACAATGAGCAGTTCTTC. This codes for CAISGLAGGSYNEQFF.

This clonotype was counted only a few times. This chain links TRBV28 with TRBJ2-1; D unresolved. This CDR3 contains 13 residues. The V end lost 10 bases, the J end lost 0 bases, and 10 bases lay between the germline ends. Germline V CDR1 and CDR2: MDHEN, SYDVKM. This chain's CDR3 is CAIGPSSYNEQFF. The CDR3 DNA follows: TGTGCCATCGGCCCCAGCTCCTACAATGAGCAGTTCTTC.

This clonotype was observed a few times. The gene calls are TRBV7-2 and TRBJ2-2; D gene ambiguous. Trimming took off 4 bases at V and 5 bases at J, with 14 bases between the two ends. The CDR3 runs 15 residues. Germline assignment: CDR1 SGHTA and CDR2 FQGNSA. The CDR3 reads CASSSGMGETGELFF. CDR3 nucleotide sequence: TGTGCCAGCAGCTCTGGTATGGGCGAAACCGGGGAGCTGTTTTTT.

A few counts support this clonotype. The chain combines TRBV12-3 or TRBV12-4 with TRBJ1-5, with D unclear. The CDR3 is made up of 15 amino acids. Trimming cost V 3 bases and J 5 bases, with 14 bases left between them. The CDR3 region is CASSFSSPKDQPQHF. The CDR3 bases are TGTGCCAGCAGTTTCTCCAGCCCCAAGGATCAGCCCCAGCATTTT.

The rearrangement joins TRBV6-1 to TRBJ2-5; a possible D gene is TRBD2 (5 bases). Matching the DNA end better, TRBJ2-7 makes the J call doubtful. The CDR3 spans 13 residues. Looked up from germline, CDR1 is MNHNS and CDR2 is SASEGT. The CDR3 coding sequence is TGTGCCAGCAGTGAAGGGGGAGACTCCGAGCAGTACTTC. It yields the protein CASSEGGDSEQYF.

The J gene is TRBJ2-5, the V gene TRBV12-3 or TRBV12-4; D call uncertain. The CDR3 is 15 amino acids. V dropped 5 bases and J dropped 7 bases, with 20 bases sitting between them. The chain's CDR3 is CASSTSGPNRRTQYF. DNA of the CDR3: TGTGCCAGCAGTACTTCCGGGCCCAACAGACGGACCCAGTACTTC.

This clonotype appeared a few times. The chain employs TRBV7-6 and TRBJ2-3; D remains ambiguous. The CDR3 consists of 15 residues. The ends were cut back, 2 bases at V and 1 base at J, with 10 bases in the middle. Germline V gene sequence: CDR1 SGHVS, CDR2 FNYEAQ. CDR3 amino acids: CASSLRPPGTDTQYF. Here the CDR3 DNA reads TGTGCCAGCAGCTTACGGCCCCCGGGCACAGATACGCAGTATTTT.

Concerning this clonotype itself: Relative to the germline gene, one junction end is altered; a read error may explain this. The V gene is TRBV7-9, the J gene TRBJ2-2, with D perhaps matching TRBD1 (6 bases). The V gene's germline CDR1 is SEHNR and CDR2 FQNEAQ (reference sequence). This CDR3 contains 18 residues. CDR3 nucleotides: TGTGCCAGCAGCTTAGCGCAGAAGGGACATCTAAACACCAGGGAGCTGTTTTTT. It encodes CASSLAQKGHLNTRELFF.

CDR3 DNA: TGTGCCAGCAAGACCGGTGGCGCGGATTCACCCCTCCACTTT. This encodes CASKTGGADSPLHF. The J gene is TRBJ1-6, the V gene TRBV27; D gene unclear. V was trimmed by 7 bases and J by 8 bases, leaving 15 bases between them. The CDR3 spans 14 residues. Germline values: CDR1 MNHEY, CDR2 SMNVEV (reference sequence).

This rearrangement joins TRBV6-6 to TRBJ1-2, with unresolved D. There are 13 residues in the CDR3. CDR1 is MNHNY, CDR2 SVGAGI, per germline (reference sequence). Trimming cost V 6 bases and J 2 bases, with 10 bases left between them. CDR3 sequence reads: CASSSTRNYGYTF. DNA for the CDR3: TGTGCCAGCAGCTCGACGAGAAACTATGGCTACACCTTC.